The sample holds a few counts of the clone carrying this TCR beta chain. Antigen specificity is unknown. Germline V lookup: CDR1 ENHRY, CDR2 SYGVKD. V lost 5 bases and J 0 bases, leaving 10 bases between the germline ends. The CDR3 has 15 residues. Study conclusions and caveats: Greatest tumor Treg TCR overlap was with tumor naive CD4+ cells.

Constant-region reverse primers amplified full-length variable regions, followed by semi-nested Nested Universal Primer A PCR. MiXCR, run by TCRdb on the 5' RACE reads, gives a single entry per CDR3 protein. The data contain over 40,000 distinct CDR3 sequences, roughly a fifth of them singletons. Cells sorted as Tregs were CD4+, CD25+ and CD127-/low. The receptor comes from a female donor with breast cancer. The V and J genes are TRBV10-3 and TRBJ2-2; D is undetermined. Sequencing input: Tregs sorted from a lymph node. The CDR3 nucleotides are TGTGCCATCAGTCCGGACGTATCGAACACCGGGGAGCTGTTTTTT. Translating it yields CAISPDVSNTGELFF.